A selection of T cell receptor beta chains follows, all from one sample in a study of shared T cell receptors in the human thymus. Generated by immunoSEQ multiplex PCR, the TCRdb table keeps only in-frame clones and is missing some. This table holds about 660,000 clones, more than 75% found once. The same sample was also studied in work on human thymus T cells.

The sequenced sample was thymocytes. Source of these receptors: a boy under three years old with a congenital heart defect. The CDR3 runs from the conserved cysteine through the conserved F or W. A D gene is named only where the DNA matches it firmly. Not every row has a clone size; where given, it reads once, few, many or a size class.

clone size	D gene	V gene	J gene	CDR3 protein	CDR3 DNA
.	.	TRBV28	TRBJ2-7	CASSFRELSYEQYF	TGTGCCAGCAGTTTTCGCGAGCTATCCTACGAGCAGTACTTC
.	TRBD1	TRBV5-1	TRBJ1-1	CASSFEGTGNTEAFF	TGCGCCAGCAGCTTTGAGGGGACAGGGAACACTGAAGCTTTCTTT
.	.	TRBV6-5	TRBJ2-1	CASSKQDYGTNEQFF	TGTGCCAGCAGTAAACAGGACTACGGGACGAATGAGCAGTTCTTC
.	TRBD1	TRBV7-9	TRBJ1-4	CASSLAGTGVATNEKLFF	TGTGCCAGCAGCTTAGCCGGGACAGGGGTCGCAACTAATGAAAAACTGTTTTTT
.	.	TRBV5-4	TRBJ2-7	CASSKTSTYEQYF	TGTGCCAGCAGCAAGACTAGTACCTACGAGCAGTACTTC
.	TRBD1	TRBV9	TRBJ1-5	CASSVTDRGSGNQPQHF	TGTGCCAGCAGCGTAACGGACAGGGGTTCGGGCAATCAGCCCCAGCATTTT
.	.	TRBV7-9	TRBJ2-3	CASRATPTRGGTDTQYF	TGTGCCAGCAGAGCCACCCCGACTAGAGGGGGCACAGATACGCAGTATTTT
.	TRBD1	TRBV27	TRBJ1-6	CASSPWTGMSSYNSPLHF	TGTGCCAGCAGTCCCTGGACAGGGATGAGCTCCTATAATTCACCCCTCCACTTT
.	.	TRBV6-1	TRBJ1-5	CASSDFQRTGYSNQPQHF	TGTGCCAGCAGTGATTTCCAACGAACAGGGTATAGCAATCAGCCCCAGCATTTT
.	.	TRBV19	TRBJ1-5	CASSIRGEGQPQHF	TGTGCCAGTAGTATCCGGGGTGAGGGCCAGCCCCAGCATTTT
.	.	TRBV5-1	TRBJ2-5	CASSLVKGPLQETQYF	TGCGCCAGCAGCTTGGTGAAGGGGCCCCTACAAGAGACCCAGTACTTC
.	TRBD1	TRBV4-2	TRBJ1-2	CASSQDLGVQGAAAKPPYGYTF	TGTGCCAGCAGCCAAGATTTGGGCGTTCAGGGGGCAGCAGCCAAACCTCCTTATGGCTACACCTTC
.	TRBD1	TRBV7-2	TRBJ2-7	CASSLEGQSLRF	TGTGCCAGCAGCTTAGAGGGACAGTCCCTTAGGTTC
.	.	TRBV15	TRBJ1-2	CATSHQANYGYTF	TGTGCCACCAGCCACCAGGCTAACTATGGCTACACCTTC
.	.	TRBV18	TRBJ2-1	CASSPGGNEQFF	TGTGCCAGCTCACCGGGAGGCAATGAGCAGTTCTTC
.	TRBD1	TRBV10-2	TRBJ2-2	CASSGDRLNTGELFF	TGCGCCAGCAGTGGGGACAGGCTCAACACCGGGGAGCTGTTTTTT
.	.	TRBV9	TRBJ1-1	CASSPKAGEEAFF	TGTGCCAGCAGCCCAAAGGCAGGCGAAGAAGCTTTCTTT
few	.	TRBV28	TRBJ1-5	CASRKIGRQPQHF	TGTGCCAGCAGAAAGATAGGCAGGCAGCCCCAGCATTTT
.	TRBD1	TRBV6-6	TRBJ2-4	CASSYTGEGADIQYF	TGTGCCAGCAGTTATACTGGAGAGGGGGCGGACATTCAGTACTTC
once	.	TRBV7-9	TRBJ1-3	CASSRRGGKRGNTIYF	TGTGCCAGCAGCCGACGTGGGGGGAAAAGAGGAAACACCATATATTTT
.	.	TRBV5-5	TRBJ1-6	CASSFGDYNSPLHF	TGTGCCAGCAGCTTCGGAGACTATAATTCACCCCTCCACTTT
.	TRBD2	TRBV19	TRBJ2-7	CASSILAGGASYEQYF	TGTGCCAGTAGTATACTAGCGGGAGGCGCTTCCTACGAGCAGTACTTC
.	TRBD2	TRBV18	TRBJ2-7	CASSPLTSGGRRSYEQYF	TGTGCCAGCTCACCTTTGACTAGCGGAGGGCGGAGGTCCTACGAGCAGTACTTC
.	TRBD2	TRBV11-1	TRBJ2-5	CASSLGRGVWETQYF	TGTGCCAGCAGCTTAGGTCGGGGGGTTTGGGAGACCCAGTACTTC
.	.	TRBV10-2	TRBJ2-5	CASSLTAETQYF	TGCGCCAGCAGTTTGACAGCGGAGACCCAGTACTTC
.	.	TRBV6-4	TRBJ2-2	CASRNRDGAGELFF	TGTGCCAGCAGGAACAGGGACGGGGCCGGGGAGCTGTTTTTT
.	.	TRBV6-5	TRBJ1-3	CASTDTFSGNTIYF	TGTGCCAGCACCGACACATTCTCTGGAAACACCATATATTTT
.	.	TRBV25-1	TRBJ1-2	CASRGYYHYGYTF	TGTGCCAGCAGGGGTTACTATCACTATGGCTACACCTTC